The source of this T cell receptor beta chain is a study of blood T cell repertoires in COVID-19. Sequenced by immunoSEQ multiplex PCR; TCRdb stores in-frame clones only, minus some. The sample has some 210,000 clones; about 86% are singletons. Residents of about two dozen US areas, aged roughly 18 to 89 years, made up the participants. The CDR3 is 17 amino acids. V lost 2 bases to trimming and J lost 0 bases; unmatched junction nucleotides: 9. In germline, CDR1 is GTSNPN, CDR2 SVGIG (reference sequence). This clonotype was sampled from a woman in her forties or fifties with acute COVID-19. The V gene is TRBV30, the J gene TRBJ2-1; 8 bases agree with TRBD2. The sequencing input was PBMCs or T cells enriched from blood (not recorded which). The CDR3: CAWSPLSGTSSYNEQFF. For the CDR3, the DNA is TGTGCCTGGAGTCCTCTCTCCGGGACTAGCTCCTACAATGAGCAGTTCTTC.